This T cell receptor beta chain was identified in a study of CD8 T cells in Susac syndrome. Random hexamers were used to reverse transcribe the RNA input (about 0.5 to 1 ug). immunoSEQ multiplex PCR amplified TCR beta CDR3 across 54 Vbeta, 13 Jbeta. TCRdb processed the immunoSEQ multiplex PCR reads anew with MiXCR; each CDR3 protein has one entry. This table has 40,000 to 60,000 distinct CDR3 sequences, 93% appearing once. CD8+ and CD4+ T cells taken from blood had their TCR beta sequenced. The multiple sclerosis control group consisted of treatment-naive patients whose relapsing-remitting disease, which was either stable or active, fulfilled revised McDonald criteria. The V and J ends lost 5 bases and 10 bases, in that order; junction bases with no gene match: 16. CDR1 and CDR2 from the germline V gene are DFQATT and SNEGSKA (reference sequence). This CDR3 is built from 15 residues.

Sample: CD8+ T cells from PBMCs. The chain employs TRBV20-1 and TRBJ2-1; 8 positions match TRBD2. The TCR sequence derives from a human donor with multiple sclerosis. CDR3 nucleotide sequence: TGCAGTGCTCGCCCCGGGACTAGGGACTCTGGGGAGCAGTTCTTC. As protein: CSARPGTRDSGEQFF.